What follows are 10 T cell receptor beta chains derived from one specimen sequenced in a study of cytomegalovirus exposure and HLA in healthy donors. Primers: 60 Vbeta forward and 13 Jbeta reverse. Generated by immunoSEQ multiplex PCR, the TCRdb table keeps only in-frame clones and is missing some. The sample carries some 110,000 clones, approximately 70% recorded once. Sequencing was performed on PBMCs. These receptors all stem from a woman aged 25 to 39 in good health and CMV-seronegative.

The rearrangement uses TRBV5-4 and TRBJ2-7; 9 bases align to TRBD2. Germline V gives CDR1 SGHNT, CDR2 YYREEE (reference sequence). V trimming: 2 bases; J trimming: 5 bases; junction bases outside the gene matches: 11. The CDR3 contains 16 residues. The CDR3 reads CASSFKLAGTSDEQYF. DNA of the CDR3: TGTGCCAGCAGCTTCAAGCTAGCGGGGACGAGCGACGAGCAGTACTTC.

A single count supports this clone. The chain recombines TRBV7-9 with TRBJ1-2, with D possibly matching TRBD1 (6 bases). Trimming shortened V by 5 bases and J by 11 bases, and 18 bases separated the two germline ends. CDR1 and CDR2 (germline): SEHNR, FQNEAQ (reference sequence). The CDR3 has 13 residues. The CDR3 loop reads CASSRAGTSRYTF. The CDR3 DNA sequence: TGTGCCAGCAGCCGAGCCGGGACATCGAGATACACCTTC.

The rearrangement uses TRBV7-8 and TRBJ1-1, with a tentative D call TRBD1 (6 bases). Trimming took off 2 bases at V and 3 bases at J, with 16 bases between the two ends. The CDR3 consists of 16 residues. Looked up from germline, CDR1 is SGHVS and CDR2 is FQNEAQ. The CDR3 DNA sequence: TGTGCCAGCAGCTTAAACCCCAGGGGATCATACACTGAAGCTTTCTTT. Encoded protein: CASSLNPRGSYTEAFF.

This clone was seen only a few times. The chain joins TRBV4-2 to TRBJ2-7; TRBD2 matches at 8 bases. V gave up 0 bases and J gave up 5 bases; unmatched junction bases: 12. Germline V gives CDR1 LGHNA, CDR2 YNFKEQ. The CDR3 consists of 17 residues. CDR3 bases: TGTGCCAGCAGCCAAGAGTTGTCGGCGGGGGGCCGCCACGAGCAGTACTTC. Its translation: CASSQELSAGGRHEQYF.

The CDR3 nucleotides read TGTGCCAGCAGTTACCTAGCGGGAGCCGACACCGGGGAGCTGTTTTTT. The encoded protein is CASSYLAGADTGELFF. V gene TRBV6-6 combines with J gene TRBJ2-2; 10 positions match TRBD2. Germline V CDR1 and CDR2: MNHNY, SVGAGI (reference sequence). This CDR3 region has 16 residues. The trim removed 2 bases at V and 3 bases at J, leaving 3 bases unmatched.

V is TRBV4-2 and J is TRBJ2-1, with 10 bases that match TRBD2. Germline values: CDR1 LGHNA, CDR2 YNFKEQ. The CDR3 is made up of 17 amino acids. J lost 9 bases, V lost 0 bases, and 11 bases had no gene match. The CDR3 is CASSQEGLAGVRGEQFF. CDR3 DNA: TGTGCCAGCAGCCAAGAGGGTCTAGCGGGGGTGAGGGGTGAGCAGTTCTTC.

The chain employs TRBV5-5 and TRBJ1-2, with unresolved D. CDR3 length: 14 amino acids. Trimming took 4 bases from V and 5 from J, leaving 15 bases between them. Germline V gene lookup returns CDR1 SGHKS and CDR2 YYEKEE (reference sequence). The CDR3 bases are TGTGCCAGCAGCATAGAAAGCCCCGGGTATGGCTACACCTTC. Protein: CASSIESPGYGYTF.

J is TRBJ1-1 and V is TRBV30, with 7 bases lining up with TRBD1. Unmatched junction bases numbered 9, after V lost 4 bases and J lost 10 bases. The germline V gene encodes CDR1 GTSNPN and CDR2 SVGIG (reference sequence). This CDR3 is 12 amino acids long. The CDR3 is CAWNIGGGSAFF. The CDR3 bases are TGTGCCTGGAATATAGGGGGCGGCTCAGCTTTCTTT. Combining the CDR3 with reference TRBV30 and TRBJ1-1 gives the whole variable domain SQTIHQWPATLVQPVGSPLSLECTVEGTSNPNLYWYRQAAGRGLQLLFYSVGIGQISSEVPQNLSASRPQDRQFILSSKKLLLSDSGFYLCAWNIGGGSAFFGQGTRLTVV.

This clone showed up just once. The chain links TRBV29-1 to TRBJ2-5, with 7 bases aligning to TRBD1. Germline values: CDR1 SQVTM, CDR2 ANQGSEA. There are 14 residues in the CDR3. V shed 4 bases, J shed 4 bases, and the junction held 9 bases outside the gene matches. The CDR3 loop reads CSVVRDSRGETQYF. DNA for the CDR3: TGCAGCGTTGTTCGGGACAGTCGGGGAGAGACCCAGTACTTC.

J is TRBJ1-1 and V is TRBV15; tentatively, D is TRBD1 (5 bases). Germline V gene sequence: CDR1 LNHNV, CDR2 YYDKDF (reference sequence). The CDR3 contains 14 residues. V shed 4 bases and J shed 3 bases, with 12 bases lying between them. CDR3 loop: CATSNGGLDTEAFF. In DNA, the CDR3 is TGTGCCACCAGCAATGGGGGGTTGGACACTGAAGCTTTCTTT.